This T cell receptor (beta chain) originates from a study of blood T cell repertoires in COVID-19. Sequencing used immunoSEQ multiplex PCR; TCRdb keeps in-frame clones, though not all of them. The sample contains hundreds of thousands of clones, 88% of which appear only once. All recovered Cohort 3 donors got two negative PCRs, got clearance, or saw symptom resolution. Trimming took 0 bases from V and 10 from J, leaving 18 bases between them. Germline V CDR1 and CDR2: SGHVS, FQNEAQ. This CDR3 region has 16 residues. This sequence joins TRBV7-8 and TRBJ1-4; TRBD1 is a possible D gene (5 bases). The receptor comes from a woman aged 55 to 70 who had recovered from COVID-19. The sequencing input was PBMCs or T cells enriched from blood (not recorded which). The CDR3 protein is CASSLAPSAGEIKLFF. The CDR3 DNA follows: TGTGCCAGCAGCTTAGCTCCGTCAGCGGGGGAGATAAAACTGTTTTTT.